Following are 15 T cell receptor beta chains from one sample sequenced in a study of blood T cell repertoires in COVID-19. Sequencing used immunoSEQ multiplex PCR; TCRdb keeps in-frame clones, though not all of them. The sample includes 350,000 to 500,000 clones, more than 70% of them seen just once. Sequencing input: PBMCs or T cells enriched from blood (not recorded which). The receptors stem from a woman between 18 and 30 years old who had been exposed to COVID-19.

The chain combines TRBV4-1 with TRBJ2-7; maybe TRBD2 (7 bases). This CDR3 spans 13 amino acids. Per germline, CDR1 MGHRA and CDR2 YSYEKL. V lost 4 bases and J lost 9, with 16 bases in between. CDR3 protein: CASSPVGGAGQYF. In DNA form, the CDR3 reads TGCGCCAGCAGCCCCGTGGGGGGGGCAGGGCAGTACTTC.

V is TRBV11-3 and J is TRBJ2-1; D possibly corresponds to TRBD2 (5 bases). Germline lookup yields CDR1 SGHNT and CDR2 YENEEA. V was cut by 5 bases and J by 3 bases, with 14 bases left in between. CDR3 length equals 15 residues. CDR3 loop: CASSLQSSGYNEQFF. CDR3 coding DNA: TGTGCCAGCAGCCTCCAGTCCAGCGGCTACAATGAGCAGTTCTTC.

This chain joins TRBV7-6 and TRBJ2-1, with TRBD2 matching over 13 bases. Unmatched junction bases numbered 11, after V lost 11 bases and J lost 7 bases. Germline V CDR1 and CDR2: SGHVS, FNYEAQ. This CDR3 contains 15 residues. The CDR3 here is CACGLAGDRVNEQFF. The DNA for the CDR3 is TGTGCCTGCGGACTAGCGGGAGATAGGGTTAATGAGCAGTTCTTC.

This chain connects TRBV18 to TRBJ1-4, with D maybe TRBD1 (5 bases). V was clipped by 3 bases and J by 7 bases, with 12 bases between them. The CDR3 sequence is 14 residues long. Germline-derived CDR1 and CDR2 are KGHSH and LQKENI. CDR3 protein: CASSPAGLAEKLFF. The CDR3 nucleotides are TGTGCCAGCTCACCGGCAGGGCTGGCTGAAAAACTGTTTTTT.

The rearrangement joins TRBV18 to TRBJ1-6; 7 positions agree with TRBD1. Trimming removed 5 bases from V and 8 bases from J; junction bases left unmatched: 3. This CDR3 spans 13 amino acids. The germline CDR1 and CDR2 sequences are KGHSH and LQKENI. The CDR3, as DNA: TGTGCCAGCTCATCCGACAGGGATTCACCCCTCCACTTT. It yields the protein CASSSDRDSPLHF.

CDR3 DNA sequence: TGTGCCACAACAGGGGGTAGCTCCTACGAGCAGTACTTC. This codes for CATTGGSSYEQYF. The chain recombines TRBV28 with TRBJ2-7, with 8 bases lining up with TRBD1. The CDR3 has 13 amino acids. The V gene end was trimmed by 10 bases and the J gene end by 0 bases; junction bases not matched to a gene: 5. Germline CDR1 reads MDHEN; CDR2 reads SYDVKM.

This chain connects TRBV5-4 to TRBJ1-1; a possible D gene is TRBD1 (5 bases). Trimming cost V 1 base and J 5 bases, with 12 bases left between them. Germline V CDR1 and CDR2: SGHNT, YYREEE (reference sequence). The CDR3 spans 14 residues. CDR3 sequence: CASSLKGRLTEAFF. The CDR3 DNA sequence: TGTGCCAGCAGCTTGAAGGGGCGGTTGACTGAAGCTTTCTTT.

This rearrangement joins TRBV5-3 to TRBJ2-4; 9 positions agree with TRBD2. TRBV5-3 is flagged as an ORF with uncertain function. There are 17 residues in the CDR3. The J segment lost 8 bases and the V segment lost 0 bases, leaving 12 bases of the junction unmatched. The CDR3 loop reads CARSLVVSGGVFDIQYF. CDR3 nucleotide sequence: TGTGCCAGAAGCTTGGTTGTTAGCGGGGGCGTTTTCGACATTCAGTACTTC.

The chain couples TRBV15 to TRBJ2-3; D perhaps matches TRBD2 (5 bases). Per the germline V gene, CDR1 is LNHNV and CDR2 is YYDKDF (reference sequence). V lost 4 bases and J lost 0, with 8 bases in between. The CDR3 length is 14 residues. The CDR3: CATSMTGSTDTQYF. The CDR3 DNA reads TGTGCCACCAGCATGACGGGGAGCACAGATACGCAGTATTTT.

The J gene is TRBJ1-1, the V gene TRBV19; a weak D match, TRBD1 (6 bases). Germline V lookup: CDR1 LNHDA, CDR2 SQIVND (reference sequence). The length of the CDR3 is 14 residues. The V gene lost 8 bases and the J gene lost 4 bases, with 17 bases spanning the gap. CDR3 nucleotide sequence: TGTGCCAGTCGGGACAACCTACTTAGCACTGAAGCTTTCTTT. Encoded protein: CASRDNLLSTEAFF.

This chain uses TRBV3-1 (or the pseudogene TRBV3-2) with TRBJ1-4; 7 nucleotides match TRBD1. The V and J ends lost 4 bases and 6 bases, in that order; junction bases with no gene match: 11. This CDR3 comprises 16 residues. Germline lookup yields CDR1 LGHDT and CDR2 YNNKEL (reference sequence). In DNA form, the CDR3 reads TGTGCCAGCAGCCCAGGGGGGCCTTACGGGCATGAAAAACTGTTTTTT. This codes for CASSPGGPYGHEKLFF.

This chain joins TRBV27 and TRBJ1-2, with TRBD1 as a possible D gene (6 bases). The V and J ends lost 0 bases and 6 bases respectively, with 11 bases between them. Germline CDR1 MNHEY, CDR2 SMNVEV (reference sequence). This CDR3 region has 14 residues. The chain's CDR3 is CASSLSSGGHGYTF. The CDR3 DNA reads TGTGCCAGCAGTTTATCCTCGGGGGGCCATGGCTACACCTTC.

Notes on this clone: A junction end diverges from the germline sequence, so it may reflect a read error. The chain carries TRBV5-1 and TRBJ2-3; possibly TRBD1 for D (5 bases). Germline V CDR1 and CDR2: SGHRS, YFSETQ. This CDR3 region has 13 residues. The CDR3 DNA sequence: TGCGCCAGCAGCTTTGACAGCACAGATGCGCAGTATTTT. Protein: CASSFDSTDAQYF. Full variable domain (rest looked up from reference TRBV5-1 and TRBJ2-3): KAGVTQTPRYLIKTRGQQVTLSCSPISGHRSVSWYQQTPGQGLQFLFEYFSETQRNKGNFPGRFSGRQFSNSRSEMNVSTLELGDSALYLCASSFDSTDAQYFGPGTRLTVL.

The rearrangement links TRBV6-1 to TRBJ2-7, with TRBD1 identical over 7 bases. This CDR3 has 14 amino acids. With V trimmed by 5 bases and J by 3 bases, 7 bases remained unmatched. Germline values: CDR1 MNHNS, CDR2 SASEGT. Here the CDR3 DNA reads TGTGCCAGCAGTAAAGACAGGGTCGACTACGAGCAGTACTTC. Translated: CASSKDRVDYEQYF.

The chain employs TRBV3-1 (or the pseudogene TRBV3-2) and TRBJ2-3; 7 bases are shared with TRBD2. The CDR3 sequence is 16 residues long. From germline, CDR1 is LGHDT and CDR2 YNNKEL (reference sequence). Trimming at V came to 2 bases and at J to 0 bases, leaving 5 bases not matched to a gene. CDR3 bases: TGTGCCAGCAGCCAAAGGGGACTAACTAGCACAGATACGCAGTATTTT. This gives the protein CASSQRGLTSTDTQYF.